This passage covers 17 T cell receptor beta chains from one sample sequenced in a study of blood T cell repertoires in COVID-19. This table comes from immunoSEQ multiplex PCR, and its TCRdb copy is limited to in-frame clones, with some not included. The data contain approximately 300,000 clones, roughly 90% of them singletons. The sequenced sample consisted of PBMCs or T cells enriched from blood (not recorded which). Every receptor here comes from a woman in her 30s who had recovered from COVID-19.

The rearrangement uses TRBV5-1 and TRBJ2-4; D is unclear. V lost 0 bases and J 1 base, leaving 5 bases between the germline ends. CDR1 and CDR2 from the germline V gene are SGHRS and YFSETQ. The CDR3 totals 14 residues. CDR3 nucleotide sequence: TGCGCCAGCAGCTTGGCCGGGGCCAAAAACATTCAGTACTTC. Its protein is CASSLAGAKNIQYF. Complete variable domain (other parts from reference TRBV5-1 and TRBJ2-4): KAGVTQTPRYLIKTRGQQVTLSCSPISGHRSVSWYQQTPGQGLQFLFEYFSETQRNKGNFPGRFSGRQFSNSRSEMNVSTLELGDSALYLCASSLAGAKNIQYFGAGTRLSVL.

The genes are TRBV28 and TRBJ1-1; no definite D call. V lost 7 bases and J lost 3, with 12 bases in between. Germline V gene sequence: CDR1 MDHEN, CDR2 SYDVKM. CDR3 length equals 13 residues. The CDR3 here is CASTIPGYTEAFF. The DNA of the CDR3 is TGTGCCAGCACCATCCCGGGGTACACTGAAGCTTTCTTT.

The chain employs TRBV6-5 and TRBJ1-1; tentative D call: TRBD1 (6 bases). The V end was cut by 7 bases, the J end by 5 bases, with 20 bases between. The CDR3 spans 15 residues. The germline gives CDR1 MNHEY, CDR2 SVGAGI. The CDR3 sequence is CASKGGEAGATEAFF. Written as DNA, the CDR3 is TGTGCCAGCAAGGGCGGCGAGGCAGGGGCTACTGAAGCTTTCTTT.

Concerning this clone itself: This same CDR3 is encoded by further DNA sequences in the sample. This chain uses TRBV18 with TRBJ1-1; D remains ambiguous. The CDR3 sequence is 13 residues long. CDR1 KGHSH and CDR2 LQKENI come from the germline V gene. Trimming stripped 3 bases from V and 0 bases from J, with 5 bases between. The CDR3 DNA reads as TGTGCCAGCTCACCTCGGGTGAACACTGAAGCTTTCTTT. The encoded protein is CASSPRVNTEAFF.

This clone came up once. V usage is TRBV7-9 and J usage is TRBJ2-5; perhaps TRBD2 as D (6 bases). V shed 2 bases and J shed 5 bases, with 18 bases lying between them. This CDR3 region has 16 residues. Germline CDR1 SEHNR, CDR2 FQNEAQ (reference sequence). CDR3 protein: CASSLSRLPLAETQYF. The CDR3 region has the DNA TGTGCCAGCAGCTTATCCCGACTGCCACTAGCTGAGACCCAGTACTTC.

The chain is built from TRBV6-5 and TRBJ2-2, with TRBD1 as a possible D gene (6 bases). Between the trimmed V and J ends, which lost 11 bases and 7 bases, there was a span of 17 bases. This CDR3 has 13 residues. Per the germline V gene, CDR1 is MNHEY and CDR2 is SVGAGI. The CDR3 DNA follows: TGTGCCGCCAGCCAGGGGCAGGTCGGGGAGCTGTTTTTT. It encodes CAASQGQVGELFF.

J is TRBJ2-7 and V is TRBV27; possibly TRBD1 for D (6 bases). This CDR3 is built from 15 residues. V was clipped by 2 bases and J by 3 bases, with 14 bases between them. CDR1 is MNHEY and CDR2 is SMNVEV in the germline V gene (reference sequence). In nucleotides, the CDR3 is TGTGCCAGCAGTTTAACCATAGGACAGATCTACGAGCAGTACTTC. Protein: CASSLTIGQIYEQYF.

The gene calls are TRBV6-2 or TRBV6-3 and TRBJ2-3; possible D gene TRBD1, 6 bases. From germline, CDR1 is MNHEY and CDR2 SVGEGT. The CDR3 is 20 amino acids. V was clipped by 6 bases and J by 0 bases, with 28 bases between them. CDR3 in amino acids: CASSHEARRTVPSSTDTQYF. Written as DNA, the CDR3 is TGTGCCAGCAGCCACGAGGCTCGCCGGACAGTTCCCTCTAGCACAGATACGCAGTATTTT.

V is TRBV3-1 (or the pseudogene TRBV3-2) and J is TRBJ2-7; 8 bases agree with TRBD1. The CDR3 is made up of 17 amino acids. Trimming cost V 4 bases and J 6 bases; bases outside gene matches: 17. The germline gives CDR1 LGHDT, CDR2 YNNKEL (reference sequence). CDR3 in DNA: TGTGCCAGCAGCCTCGGGACAGGCACAATACCAACCCTCGAGCAGTACTTC. Protein product: CASSLGTGTIPTLEQYF.

The rearrangement links TRBV7-9 to TRBJ1-1; 9 nucleotides line up with TRBD1. V lost 5 bases and J lost 6; bases outside the gene matches: 10. The CDR3 extends over 15 amino acids. In germline, CDR1 is SEHNR, CDR2 FQNEAQ (reference sequence). The CDR3 region has the DNA TGTGCCAGCAGCCCCTCCGGGACAGGGAGGGCTGAAGCTTTCTTT. Translated: CASSPSGTGRAEAFF.

V gene TRBV28 combines with J gene TRBJ2-7; TRBD1 aligns across 9 bases. This CDR3 comprises 15 residues. The germline gives CDR1 MDHEN, CDR2 SYDVKM. V shed 7 bases, J shed 2 bases, and the junction held 9 bases outside the gene matches. The CDR3 loop reads CASTRPGQGTYEQYF. CDR3 sequence (DNA): TGTGCCAGCACTCGACCGGGACAGGGCACCTACGAGCAGTACTTC.

V is TRBV7-3 and J is TRBJ2-1, with a weak D call TRBD2 (7 bases). CDR3 length: 16 residues. CDR1 is SGHTA and CDR2 is FQGTGA in the germline V gene. With 3 bases removed from V and 3 bases from J, the gap between germline ends came to 15 bases. CDR3 in amino acids: CASSLNRGAIYNEQFF. The CDR3 coding sequence is TGTGCCAGCAGCTTGAACCGGGGGGCCATCTACAATGAGCAGTTCTTC.

The chain joins TRBV12-5 to TRBJ2-2; 12 bases are shared with TRBD2. The CDR3 totals 17 residues. With 3 bases clipped from V and 6 bases from J, the junction kept 8 bases outside the gene matches. Germline assignment: CDR1 LGHNT and CDR2 FRNRAP. CDR3 in DNA: TGTGCTAGTGGTTTATTTTCGACTAGCGGGAGTTCCGGGGAGCTGTTTTTT. Translating it yields CASGLFSTSGSSGELFF.

The V and J genes are TRBV28 and TRBJ1-6; D gene ambiguous. V was clipped by 0 bases and J by 5 bases, with 11 bases between them. Germline loops: CDR1 MDHEN, CDR2 SYDVKM. The CDR3 covers 16 residues. The CDR3 here is CASSLWGLGHNSPLHF. Written as DNA, the CDR3 is TGTGCCAGCAGTTTATGGGGCTTGGGCCATAATTCACCCCTCCACTTT.

The chain is built from TRBV3-1 (or the pseudogene TRBV3-2) and TRBJ2-1; possibly TRBD1 for D (6 bases). Germline V gene data show CDR1 as LGHDT and CDR2 as YNNKEL (reference sequence). Trimming removed 0 bases from V and 15 bases from J, with 18 bases in between. There are 14 residues in the CDR3. CDR3 DNA: TGTGCCAGCAGCCAAGAGGGCCTTGGGGGCGTAGGGTTCTTC. Protein: CASSQEGLGGVGFF.

The chain has TRBV7-2 and TRBJ2-3, with 7 bases lining up with TRBD1. The trim removed 5 bases at V and 1 base at J, leaving 6 bases unmatched. Germline CDR1 SGHTA, CDR2 FQGNSA. There are 15 residues in the CDR3. The DNA of the CDR3 is TGTGCCAGCAGCCCAGGGGGACCCCGCACAGATACGCAGTATTTT. Its translation: CASSPGGPRTDTQYF.

This chain links TRBV19 with TRBJ1-5, with D tentatively TRBD1 (6 bases). The CDR3 runs 15 residues. The V end was cut by 5 bases, the J end by 0 bases, with 11 bases between. The germline V gene encodes CDR1 LNHDA and CDR2 SQIVND (reference sequence). The CDR3 protein is CASSGTPYSNQPQHF. In DNA, the CDR3 is TGTGCCAGTAGTGGGACACCCTATAGCAATCAGCCCCAGCATTTT.